This is a list of T cell receptor beta chains from one sample in a study of blood T cell repertoires in COVID-19. Clones were sequenced by immunoSEQ multiplex PCR, and TCRdb holds only the in-frame ones, with some missing. The table shows hundreds of thousands of clones, with around nine tenths occurring only once. Specimen: peripheral blood. Receptors were obtained from a woman in her 70s with COVID-19, enrolled during active disease. Each CDR3 is given with its conserved first and last residue. The order of the fields is D gene, V gene, J gene, clone size, CDR3 DNA, CDR3 protein. A D gene is named only where the DNA matches it firmly. Expanded clones get a size class; other rows say once, few or many, or leave the size out.

-	TRBV7-9	TRBJ1-6	-	TGTGCCAGCAGCTTTAACAGGGAGGGATCACCCCTCCACTTT	CASSFNREGSPLHF
-	TRBV5-4	TRBJ1-1	-	TGTGCCAGCAGTCCTTCGGGGGAGTACACTGAAGCTTTCTTT	CASSPSGEYTEAFF
TRBD1	TRBV19	TRBJ2-7	-	TGTGCCAGTAGGGGGACAGCCACCTACGAGCAGTACTTC	CASRGTATYEQYF
TRBD1	TRBV3-1/TRBV3-2	TRBJ1-2	-	TGTGCCAGCAGCCCGGGGACAGGGGGCTATGGCTACACCTTC	CASSPGTGGYGYTF
-	TRBV9	TRBJ1-1	-	TGTGCCAGCAGCCTTACAGTTACCACTGAAGCTTTCTTT	CASSLTVTTEAFF
-	TRBV4-2	TRBJ1-3	-	TGTGCCAGCAGCCAAGATGGTCAGGTCTCTGGAAACACCATATATTTT	CASSQDGQVSGNTIYF
-	TRBV2	TRBJ2-3	few	TGTGCCAGCAGTTCAGAAGATACGCAGTATTTT	CASSSEDTQYF
TRBD1	TRBV5-1	TRBJ1-2	-	TGCGCCAGCAGCTTGGTTGCAGGGGGCCCGCAGGGCTACACCTTC	CASSLVAGGPQGYTF
-	TRBV15	TRBJ2-1	-	TGTGCCACCCACGCACGGGGATACAATGAGCAGTTCTTC	CATHARGYNEQFF
-	TRBV6-2/TRBV6-3	TRBJ2-5	-	TGTGCCAGCAGTATCCTGGAGACCCAGTACTTC	CASSILETQYF
-	TRBV10-3	TRBJ2-5	-	TGTGCCATCAGTGCGAATAGAGAGACCCAGTACTTC	CAISANRETQYF
TRBD2	TRBV3-1/TRBV3-2	TRBJ2-1	few	TGTGCCAGCAGCCCCCGGACTAGCGGGGCTTCCTACAATGAGCAGTTCTTC	CASSPRTSGASYNEQFF
TRBD1	TRBV2	TRBJ2-3	-	TGTGCCAGCAGTGAATGGGACAGGGGATTCGCAGATACGCAGTATTTT	CASSEWDRGFADTQYF
TRBD1	TRBV7-8	TRBJ1-1	-	TGTGCCAGCAGCCTCCAACAGGGGTTTGCTTTCTTT	CASSLQQGFAFF
-	TRBV6-5	TRBJ2-7	once	TGTGCCAGCAGTTACTCGACAGGAGCAACCTACGAGCAGTACTTC	CASSYSTGATYEQYF
TRBD1	TRBV24-1	TRBJ1-5	-	TGTGCCACCAGTGATCCTCAGGGGGAGCAGCCCCAGCATTTT	CATSDPQGEQPQHF
-	TRBV6-1	TRBJ1-3	-	TGTGCCAGCAGTGAGATACAGGGAAACACCATATATTTT	CASSEIQGNTIYF
-	TRBV6-5	TRBJ1-2	-	TGTGCCAGCACCCCGACACGCACACTTAACTATGGCTACACCTTC	CASTPTRTLNYGYTF
TRBD1	TRBV9	TRBJ2-2	-	TGTGCCAGCAGCGCGTTCCTACGGACAGGGCCAACGAACACCGGGGAGCTGTTTTTT	CASSAFLRTGPTNTGELFF
-	TRBV7-2	TRBJ1-5	-	TGTGCCAGCAGCTTAGCAGGGGGCAATCAGCCCCAGCATTTT	CASSLAGGNQPQHF
-	TRBV28	TRBJ1-2	-	TGTGCCAGCAGTCCCACTGGGCAGAGAGGCTACACCTTC	CASSPTGQRGYTF
-	TRBV19	TRBJ1-4	-	TGTGCCAGTTCCGGGATCAAACTCAATGAAAAACTGTTTTTT	CASSGIKLNEKLFF
-	TRBV28	TRBJ1-5	-	TGTGCCAGCAGCAACCGGACAGCTTACAATCAGCCCCAGCATTTT	CASSNRTAYNQPQHF
-	TRBV10-3	TRBJ1-2	once	TGTGCCATCAGTAATTCAGGTGGCTATGGCTACACCTTC	CAISNSGGYGYTF
-	TRBV7-2	TRBJ2-2	-	TGTGCCAGCAGCTTAAGTCTAGTGGTCACCGGGGAGCTGTTTTTT	CASSLSLVVTGELFF
TRBD1	TRBV5-6	TRBJ2-7	-	TGTGCCAGCAGCTCCGGGACAGCTTTCTACGAGCAGTACTTC	CASSSGTAFYEQYF
-	TRBV28	TRBJ1-1	-	TGTGCCAGCAGTTTGAGAGGGATTAACACTGAAGCTTTCTTT	CASSLRGINTEAFF
-	TRBV2	TRBJ2-1	-	TGTGCCAGCGTTGCGGACACGTGGAAAGATGAGCAGTTCTTC	CASVADTWKDEQFF
-	TRBV12-3/TRBV12-4	TRBJ1-1	-	TGTGCCAGCAGTTTAGATGGCAGGGCGAAAGCTTTCTTT	CASSLDGRAKAFF
-	TRBV19	TRBJ1-1	-	TGTGCCAGTACCCCCTTTTGGGCTAACACTGAAGCTTTCTTT	CASTPFWANTEAFF
TRBD2	TRBV5-1	TRBJ2-1	once	TGCGCCAGCAGCTTCAGCGGGGGGGACGGTGAGCAGTTCTTC	CASSFSGGDGEQFF
-	TRBV2	TRBJ1-6	-	TGTGCCAGCAGCATAGGGGCTCCTAATTCACCCCTCCACTTT	CASSIGAPNSPLHF
-	TRBV4-3	TRBJ2-3	-	TGCGCCAGCAGCCGAGACGGGGAACGGACAGATACGCAGTATTTT	CASSRDGERTDTQYF
TRBD2	TRBV4-1	TRBJ2-3	-	TGCGCCAGAACTAGCGGGGGGGCCGCGGCAGATACGCAGTATTTT	CARTSGGAAADTQYF
-	TRBV12-3/TRBV12-4	TRBJ1-2	-	TGTGCCAGCACCTCCTCGGGGAGGGTCGGCTACACCTTC	CASTSSGRVGYTF
TRBD1	TRBV4-1	TRBJ1-5	-	TGCGCCAGCAGCCAAGGTCAACAGGGGAGGATGGCCCAGCATTTT	CASSQGQQGRMAQHF
-	TRBV9	TRBJ2-7	-	TGTGCCAGCAGCCGGAAAGGGGAATCCTACGAGCAGTACTTC	CASSRKGESYEQYF
-	TRBV2	TRBJ1-2	-	TGTGCCAGCAGAAAACCAGGGGCCAACTATGGCTACACCTTC	CASRKPGANYGYTF
-	TRBV5-1	TRBJ1-1	-	TGCGCCAGCAGCTTGGGACCACCTTCGGACTCAGCTTTCTTT	CASSLGPPSDSAFF
-	TRBV20-1	TRBJ1-2	-	TGCAGTGCTAGTCCCTGGGGGCTTGGCTACACCTTC	CSASPWGLGYTF
-	TRBV14	TRBJ2-7	-	TGTGCCAGCAGCCTGCGGAGCCCCTACGAGCAGTACTTC	CASSLRSPYEQYF
-	TRBV5-1	TRBJ1-4	-	TGCGCCAGCAGCACCGGGGAGCTCGGGGAAAAACTGTTTTTT	CASSTGELGEKLFF
-	TRBV7-8	TRBJ1-1	-	TGTGCCAGCAGCTTAGTATCCAGAAACACTGAAGCTTTCTTT	CASSLVSRNTEAFF
TRBD1	TRBV28	TRBJ1-1	-	TGTGCCAGCATTGGGGACAGGGGGTACACTGAAGCTTTCTTT	CASIGDRGYTEAFF
TRBD1	TRBV29-1	TRBJ2-7	-	TGCAGCGTTGAGACAGGGGGGGACTACGAGCAGTACTTC	CSVETGGDYEQYF
TRBD1	TRBV7-9	TRBJ1-1	-	TGTGCCAGCAGCCCTGGACAGGGGGAGACTGAAGCTTTCTTT	CASSPGQGETEAFF
-	TRBV28	TRBJ1-5	-	TGTGCCAGCAGTTTAAGGGGACTCTATAGCAATCAGCCCCAGCATTTT	CASSLRGLYSNQPQHF
-	TRBV27	TRBJ1-5	-	TGTGCCAGCAGTTTCGATCAGCCCCAGCATTTT	CASSFDQPQHF
TRBD2	TRBV27	TRBJ2-3	-	TGTGCCAGCAGTTTGTGGCTAGCGGGCACAGATACGCAGTATTTT	CASSLWLAGTDTQYF
-	TRBV12-2	TRBJ2-7	-	TGTGCAAGTCGCTTATGGGCTTCCGACAGGGGAATTATTTGGTCCTACGAGCAGTACTTC	CASRLWASDRGIIWSYEQYF
TRBD1	TRBV13	TRBJ2-7	-	TGTGCCAGCAGCCGGGGACAGCACTACGAGCAGTACTTC	CASSRGQHYEQYF
-	TRBV6-6	TRBJ1-1	-	TGTGCCAGCAGTTTCTCAGGAGAAAACACTGAAGCTTTCTTT	CASSFSGENTEAFF
-	TRBV5-4	TRBJ1-4	-	TGTGCCAGCAGCTTTGCCCATCGGGGAATTTCCGAAAAACTGTTTTTT	CASSFAHRGISEKLFF
-	TRBV5-4	TRBJ1-6	-	TGTGCCAGCAGCTTTGACAGGTATAATTCACCCCTCCACTTT	CASSFDRYNSPLHF
-	TRBV2	TRBJ2-5	once	TGTGCCGGACGAACGGGGGGCGGGGAGACCCAGTACTTC	CAGRTGGGETQYF
-	TRBV5-1	TRBJ1-5	-	TGCGCCAGCAGCTTAGGGGTGTCGGGCAATCAGCCCCAGCATTTT	CASSLGVSGNQPQHF